This is a list of T cell receptor beta chains from one sample in a study of beta chain features in type 1 diabetes. Method: immunoSEQ multiplex PCR; TCRdb's copy keeps in-frame clones and lacks some. The data contain 95,000 to 150,000 clones, 15% to 20% of them singletons. Sequenced: central memory CD4+ T cells from blood. The receptors come from a young man with type 1 diabetes. Both conserved end residues are part of each CDR3. Each record gives: D gene, J gene, V gene, clone size, CDR3 protein, CDR3 DNA. A D gene is named only where the DNA matches it firmly. Some rows mark clone size as missing; the rest say once, few, many or name a class of expanded clone.

d_call: -; j_call: TRBJ2-5; v_call: TRBV7-9; clone_size: -; cdr3_aa: CASSLAQGETQYF; cdr3_nt: TGTGCCAGCAGCTTAGCACAGGGTGAGACCCAGTACTTC
d_call: -; j_call: TRBJ2-7; v_call: TRBV7-9; clone_size: -; cdr3_aa: CASSLDPVGEQYF; cdr3_nt: TGTGCCAGCAGCCTGGACCCGGTGGGCGAGCAGTACTTC
d_call: TRBD2; j_call: TRBJ2-7; v_call: TRBV7-2; clone_size: once; cdr3_aa: CASSLALAAGESEQYF; cdr3_nt: TGTGCCAGCAGCTTAGCCCTAGCGGCTGGGGAGAGCGAGCAGTACTTC
d_call: TRBD1; j_call: TRBJ1-3; v_call: TRBV30; clone_size: -; cdr3_aa: CAWSRDREGNTIYF; cdr3_nt: TGTGCCTGGAGCAGGGACAGGGAAGGAAACACCATATATTTT
d_call: -; j_call: TRBJ2-3; v_call: TRBV29-1; clone_size: -; cdr3_aa: CSVEGAEDTQYF; cdr3_nt: TGCAGCGTTGAGGGGGCTGAAGATACGCAGTATTTT
d_call: TRBD2; j_call: TRBJ2-1; v_call: TRBV9; clone_size: once; cdr3_aa: CASSTTGTSGPNEQFF; cdr3_nt: TGTGCCAGCAGCACCACCGGGACTAGCGGGCCCAATGAGCAGTTCTTC
d_call: -; j_call: TRBJ2-3; v_call: TRBV6-6; clone_size: -; cdr3_aa: CASRHSSTDTQYF; cdr3_nt: TGTGCCAGCAGGCATAGTAGCACAGATACGCAGTATTTT
d_call: -; j_call: TRBJ2-7; v_call: TRBV14; clone_size: many; cdr3_aa: CASTQGRGWHEQYF; cdr3_nt: TGTGCCAGCACCCAGGGCAGGGGATGGCACGAGCAGTACTTC
d_call: -; j_call: TRBJ1-5; v_call: TRBV14; clone_size: few; cdr3_aa: CASSQSSNQPQHF; cdr3_nt: TGTGCCAGCAGCCAAAGCAGCAATCAGCCCCAGCATTTT
d_call: TRBD2; j_call: TRBJ2-2; v_call: TRBV4-3; clone_size: -; cdr3_aa: CASSQGSGASNTGELFF; cdr3_nt: TGCGCCAGCAGCCAAGGTAGCGGGGCTTCGAACACCGGGGAGCTGTTTTTT
d_call: -; j_call: TRBJ2-1; v_call: TRBV19; clone_size: few; cdr3_aa: CASSIVAFSYNEQFF; cdr3_nt: TGTGCCAGTAGTATAGTAGCGTTCTCCTACAATGAGCAGTTCTTC
d_call: -; j_call: TRBJ1-6; v_call: TRBV30; clone_size: few; cdr3_aa: CAWSVKDGAGRVSSYNSPLHF; cdr3_nt: TGTGCCTGGAGTGTAAAGGACGGAGCAGGGCGTGTAAGCTCCTATAATTCACCCCTCCACTTT
d_call: -; j_call: TRBJ2-7; v_call: TRBV7-9; clone_size: many; cdr3_aa: CASSLTRNEQYF; cdr3_nt: TGTGCCAGCAGCCTTACCCGGAACGAGCAGTACTTC
d_call: -; j_call: TRBJ2-5; v_call: TRBV11-2; clone_size: few; cdr3_aa: CASSPMSGKETQYF; cdr3_nt: TGTGCCAGCAGCCCAATGTCGGGGAAAGAGACCCAGTACTTC
d_call: -; j_call: TRBJ1-1; v_call: TRBV6-1; clone_size: few; cdr3_aa: CASSPRGGSDTEAFF; cdr3_nt: TGTGCCAGCAGTCCCCGCGGGGGTAGCGACACTGAAGCTTTCTTT
d_call: -; j_call: TRBJ2-1; v_call: TRBV28; clone_size: few; cdr3_aa: CASNSPAGSYNEQFF; cdr3_nt: TGTGCCAGCAATTCTCCTGCTGGCTCCTACAATGAGCAGTTCTTC
d_call: TRBD2; j_call: TRBJ2-1; v_call: TRBV9; clone_size: -; cdr3_aa: CASSPTGTSGPNEQFF; cdr3_nt: TGTGCCAGCAGCCCAACCGGGACTAGCGGCCCCAATGAGCAGTTCTTC
d_call: -; j_call: TRBJ1-2; v_call: TRBV7-2; clone_size: many; cdr3_aa: CASSLAGQGHGYTF; cdr3_nt: TGTGCCAGCAGCTTAGCAGGGCAGGGTCATGGCTACACCTTC
d_call: TRBD1; j_call: TRBJ2-7; v_call: TRBV19; clone_size: -; cdr3_aa: CASSKGQGIHEQYF; cdr3_nt: TGTGCCAGTAGTAAGGGACAGGGGATCCACGAGCAGTACTTC
d_call: -; j_call: TRBJ2-2; v_call: TRBV10-3; clone_size: many; cdr3_aa: CATLTTSSAIGGELFF; cdr3_nt: TGTGCCACACTTACCACTAGCTCGGCCATTGGCGGGGAGCTGTTTTTT
d_call: -; j_call: TRBJ2-3; v_call: TRBV4-1; clone_size: few; cdr3_aa: CASSQQNLIRADTQYF; cdr3_nt: TGCGCCAGCAGCCAACAGAACCTTATCCGGGCAGATACGCAGTATTTT
d_call: -; j_call: TRBJ1-1; v_call: TRBV11-3; clone_size: -; cdr3_aa: CASSLVLSGTTEAFF; cdr3_nt: TGTGCCAGCAGCTTAGTCCTCTCCGGGACCACTGAAGCTTTCTTT
d_call: -; j_call: TRBJ2-3; v_call: TRBV7-9; clone_size: -; cdr3_aa: CASSLLPGESTDTQYF; cdr3_nt: TGTGCCAGCAGCTTATTGCCGGGGGAGAGCACAGATACGCAGTATTTT
d_call: -; j_call: TRBJ2-7; v_call: TRBV4-2; clone_size: -; cdr3_aa: CASSQDTRQVLDEQYF; cdr3_nt: TGTGCCAGCAGCCAAGATACTAGACAGGTCCTAGACGAGCAGTACTTC
d_call: -; j_call: TRBJ2-6; v_call: TRBV14; clone_size: few; cdr3_aa: CASSQGFWFSGANVLTF; cdr3_nt: TGTGCCAGCAGCCAAGGCTTCTGGTTCTCTGGGGCCAACGTCCTGACTTTC
d_call: -; j_call: TRBJ2-1; v_call: TRBV9; clone_size: few; cdr3_aa: CASSVEASSYNEQFF; cdr3_nt: TGTGCCAGCAGCGTAGAGGCGAGCTCCTACAATGAGCAGTTCTTC
d_call: TRBD1; j_call: TRBJ2-7; v_call: TRBV10-3; clone_size: -; cdr3_aa: CAISKVGTGGPEQYF; cdr3_nt: TGTGCCATCAGTAAAGTCGGGACAGGGGGCCCCGAGCAGTACTTC
d_call: -; j_call: TRBJ2-7; v_call: TRBV7-2; clone_size: -; cdr3_aa: CASSPTFTGYEQYF; cdr3_nt: TGTGCCAGCAGCCCAACATTTACCGGTTACGAGCAGTACTTC
d_call: TRBD1; j_call: TRBJ1-2; v_call: TRBV5-6; clone_size: -; cdr3_aa: CASSWGQLNLIGYTF; cdr3_nt: TGTGCCAGCAGCTGGGGACAGTTGAATCTTATCGGCTACACCTTC
d_call: -; j_call: TRBJ1-4; v_call: TRBV29-1; clone_size: few; cdr3_aa: CSFEGAPGRDEKLFF; cdr3_nt: TGCAGCTTTGAAGGCGCCCCGGGCAGGGATGAAAAACTGTTTTTT
d_call: -; j_call: TRBJ1-1; v_call: TRBV2; clone_size: few; cdr3_aa: CASSELRGRVAFF; cdr3_nt: TGTGCCAGCAGTGAACTCAGGGGCCGGGTGGCTTTCTTT
d_call: -; j_call: TRBJ1-3; v_call: TRBV9; clone_size: few; cdr3_aa: CASNEQPTQFSGNTIYF; cdr3_nt: TGTGCCAGCAACGAACAGCCCACACAGTTCTCTGGAAACACCATATATTTT
d_call: TRBD1; j_call: TRBJ2-1; v_call: TRBV7-2; clone_size: -; cdr3_aa: CASSPWTGAYNEQFF; cdr3_nt: TGTGCCAGCAGCCCTTGGACAGGGGCGTACAATGAGCAGTTCTTC
d_call: TRBD2; j_call: TRBJ2-5; v_call: TRBV10-3; clone_size: few; cdr3_aa: CAIRLAGEETQYF; cdr3_nt: TGTGCCATCAGACTAGCGGGGGAAGAGACCCAGTACTTC
d_call: -; j_call: TRBJ2-7; v_call: TRBV5-8; clone_size: -; cdr3_aa: CASSLMGDHYYEQYF; cdr3_nt: TGTGCCAGCAGCTTGATGGGGGATCACTACTACGAGCAGTACTTC
d_call: -; j_call: TRBJ2-7; v_call: TRBV6-5; clone_size: -; cdr3_aa: CASSSALVSEQYF; cdr3_nt: TGTGCCAGCAGTTCTGCCCTGGTATCCGAGCAGTACTTC
d_call: -; j_call: TRBJ1-4; v_call: TRBV30; clone_size: few; cdr3_aa: CAWSPRTHEKLFF; cdr3_nt: TGTGCCTGGAGCCCTAGGACTCACGAAAAACTGTTTTTT
d_call: -; j_call: TRBJ2-7; v_call: TRBV5-1; clone_size: -; cdr3_aa: CASSLEAPPGAF; cdr3_nt: TGCGCCAGCAGCTTGGAAGCCCCCCCAGGAGCCTTC
d_call: -; j_call: TRBJ2-7; v_call: TRBV2; clone_size: -; cdr3_aa: CASRPTVLHEQYF; cdr3_nt: TGTGCCAGCAGGCCGACAGTTTTACACGAGCAGTACTTC
d_call: -; j_call: TRBJ2-5; v_call: TRBV11-2; clone_size: -; cdr3_aa: CASSLDGGVAETQYF; cdr3_nt: TGTGCCAGCAGCTTAGATGGTGGTGTAGCGGAGACCCAGTACTTC
d_call: TRBD1; j_call: TRBJ2-2; v_call: TRBV7-2; clone_size: -; cdr3_aa: CASSPQGVAGELFF; cdr3_nt: TGTGCCAGCAGCCCACAGGGGGTCGCCGGGGAGCTGTTTTTT
d_call: TRBD1; j_call: TRBJ2-3; v_call: TRBV7-2; clone_size: many; cdr3_aa: CASSRRDRGTDTQYF; cdr3_nt: TGTGCCAGCAGCCGGCGGGACAGGGGAACAGATACGCAGTATTTT
d_call: -; j_call: TRBJ2-3; v_call: TRBV11-3; clone_size: -; cdr3_aa: CASSFSGADTQYF; cdr3_nt: TGTGCCAGCAGCTTTTCGGGGGCCGATACGCAGTATTTT
d_call: TRBD1; j_call: TRBJ2-7; v_call: TRBV7-2; clone_size: few; cdr3_aa: CASSLWTGGTYEQYF; cdr3_nt: TGTGCCAGCAGCTTGTGGACAGGGGGCACCTACGAGCAGTACTTC
d_call: -; j_call: TRBJ2-4; v_call: TRBV13; clone_size: few; cdr3_aa: CASKAGKNIQYF; cdr3_nt: TGTGCCAGCAAGGCAGGAAAAAACATTCAGTACTTC
d_call: TRBD2; j_call: TRBJ2-1; v_call: TRBV4-3; clone_size: few; cdr3_aa: CASSQQLADSYNEQFF; cdr3_nt: TGCGCCAGCAGCCAACAACTAGCGGACTCCTACAATGAGCAGTTCTTC
d_call: TRBD2; j_call: TRBJ2-1; v_call: TRBV4-2; clone_size: -; cdr3_aa: CASSQLGLADYNEQFF; cdr3_nt: TGTGCCAGCAGCCAATTGGGACTAGCGGACTACAATGAGCAGTTCTTC
d_call: -; j_call: TRBJ2-7; v_call: TRBV7-8; clone_size: few; cdr3_aa: CASSLAGGGGSYEQYF; cdr3_nt: TGTGCCAGCAGCTTAGCCGGGGGCGGCGGGTCCTACGAGCAGTACTTC
d_call: -; j_call: TRBJ2-7; v_call: TRBV7-2; clone_size: -; cdr3_aa: CASSLFDSSYEQYF; cdr3_nt: TGTGCCAGCAGCTTATTCGACAGCTCCTACGAGCAGTACTTC
d_call: TRBD1; j_call: TRBJ2-7; v_call: TRBV6-5; clone_size: few; cdr3_aa: CASSSPTGGSYEQYF; cdr3_nt: TGTGCCAGCAGTAGCCCGACAGGGGGTAGCTACGAGCAGTACTTC
d_call: -; j_call: TRBJ2-1; v_call: TRBV12-2; clone_size: few; cdr3_aa: CARRPTSGGSYNEQFF; cdr3_nt: TGTGCACGTCGCCCCACTAGCGGGGGCAGTTACAATGAGCAGTTCTTC
d_call: -; j_call: TRBJ2-3; v_call: TRBV5-1; clone_size: -; cdr3_aa: CASSVTGDTQYF; cdr3_nt: TGCGCCAGCAGCGTCACAGGGGATACGCAGTATTTT
d_call: -; j_call: TRBJ2-3; v_call: TRBV28; clone_size: few; cdr3_aa: CASSPATDTQYF; cdr3_nt: TGTGCCAGCAGTCCCGCCACAGATACGCAGTATTTT
d_call: -; j_call: TRBJ1-2; v_call: TRBV20-1; clone_size: few; cdr3_aa: CSARKGYGYTF; cdr3_nt: TGCAGTGCTCGTAAGGGCTATGGCTACACCTTC
d_call: -; j_call: TRBJ2-7; v_call: TRBV7-2; clone_size: -; cdr3_aa: CASSADRSRPEQYF; cdr3_nt: TGTGCCAGCAGCGCCGACAGGTCTCGTCCCGAGCAGTACTTC
d_call: -; j_call: TRBJ2-4; v_call: TRBV5-6; clone_size: -; cdr3_aa: CASSLDPIAKNIQYF; cdr3_nt: TGTGCCAGCAGCTTGGATCCTATAGCCAAAAACATTCAGTACTTC
d_call: TRBD1; j_call: TRBJ2-5; v_call: TRBV29-1; clone_size: few; cdr3_aa: CSVNRGTGETQYF; cdr3_nt: TGCAGCGTTAACAGGGGGACGGGGGAGACCCAGTACTTC
d_call: TRBD1; j_call: TRBJ2-7; v_call: TRBV10-3; clone_size: -; cdr3_aa: CAIGTGGSRYEQYF; cdr3_nt: TGTGCCATAGGGACAGGGGGCTCCCGCTACGAGCAGTACTTC
d_call: -; j_call: TRBJ2-1; v_call: TRBV7-6; clone_size: -; cdr3_aa: CASTLNWGVPGHRARGYNEQFF; cdr3_nt: TGTGCCAGCACCTTAAATTGGGGTGTTCCGGGACATCGAGCAAGGGGTTACAATGAGCAGTTCTTC
d_call: -; j_call: TRBJ2-7; v_call: TRBV30; clone_size: -; cdr3_aa: CAWSAGGYEQYF; cdr3_nt: TGTGCCTGGAGTGCAGGAGGGTACGAGCAGTACTTC